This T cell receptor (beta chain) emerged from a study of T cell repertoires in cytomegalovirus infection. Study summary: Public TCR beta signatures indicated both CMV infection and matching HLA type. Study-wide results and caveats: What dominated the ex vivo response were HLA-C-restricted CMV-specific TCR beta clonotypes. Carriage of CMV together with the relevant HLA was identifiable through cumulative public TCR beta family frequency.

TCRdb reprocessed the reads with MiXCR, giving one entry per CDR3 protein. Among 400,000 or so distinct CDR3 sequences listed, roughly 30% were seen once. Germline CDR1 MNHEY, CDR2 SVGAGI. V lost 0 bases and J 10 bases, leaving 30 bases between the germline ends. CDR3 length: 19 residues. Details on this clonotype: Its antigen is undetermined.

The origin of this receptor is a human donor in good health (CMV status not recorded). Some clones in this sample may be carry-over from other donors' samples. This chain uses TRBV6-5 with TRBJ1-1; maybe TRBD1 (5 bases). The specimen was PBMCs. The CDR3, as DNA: TGTGCCAGCAGTTACTCGACCCCTGGGGCTCGGACATCGGGTTTAGCAGCTTTCTTT. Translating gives CASSYSTPGARTSGLAAFF.